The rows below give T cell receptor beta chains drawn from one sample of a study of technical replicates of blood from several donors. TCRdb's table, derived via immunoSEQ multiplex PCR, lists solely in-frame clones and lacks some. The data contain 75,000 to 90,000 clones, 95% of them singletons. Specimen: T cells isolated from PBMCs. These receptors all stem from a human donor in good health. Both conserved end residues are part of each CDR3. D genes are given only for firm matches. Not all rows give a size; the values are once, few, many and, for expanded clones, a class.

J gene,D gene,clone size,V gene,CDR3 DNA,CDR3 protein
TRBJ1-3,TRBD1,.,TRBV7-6,TGTGCCAGCAGCCACAGGGGTTATATAACTGGAAACACCATATATTTT,CASSHRGYITGNTIYF
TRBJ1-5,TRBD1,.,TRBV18,TGTGCCAGCTCACCATCCTCGGACAGGGTTTCCAATCAGCCCCAGCATTTT,CASSPSSDRVSNQPQHF
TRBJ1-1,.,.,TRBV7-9,TGTGCCAGCAGCTTCAGGGGTGGTGAAGCTTTCTTT,CASSFRGGEAFF
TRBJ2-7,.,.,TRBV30,TGTGCCTGGAGTTTGCAGGACGAGCAGTACTTC,CAWSLQDEQYF
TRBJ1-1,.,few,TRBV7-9,TGTGCCAGCAGCTTATCGGTGAACACTGAAGCTTTCTTT,CASSLSVNTEAFF
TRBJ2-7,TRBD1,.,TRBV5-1,TGCGCCAGCAGCTTAACCGGGACAGGGGCCTACGAGCAGTACTTC,CASSLTGTGAYEQYF
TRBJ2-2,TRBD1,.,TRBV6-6,TGTGCCAGCAGCGCCGGGACAGGGAGCACCGGGGAGCTGTTTTTT,CASSAGTGSTGELFF
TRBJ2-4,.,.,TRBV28,TGTGCCAGCAGTTTGTCCGTAGCCAAAAACATTCAGTACTTC,CASSLSVAKNIQYF
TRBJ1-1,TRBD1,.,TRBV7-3,TGTGCCAGCAGTATAACGACAGGGGGCTACACTGAAGCTTTCTTT,CASSITTGGYTEAFF
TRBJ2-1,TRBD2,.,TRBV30,TGTGCCTGGACGGGACTAGCGGACAATGAGCAGTTCTTC,CAWTGLADNEQFF
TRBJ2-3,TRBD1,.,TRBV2,TGTGCCAGCAGTGAAGACGCAGGGGGCCATGGGACGCAGTATTTT,CASSEDAGGHGTQYF
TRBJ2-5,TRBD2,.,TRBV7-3,TGTGCCAGCAGCTTTAGCGGGAGTACAGAGACCCAGTACTTC,CASSFSGSTETQYF
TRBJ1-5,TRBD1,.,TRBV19,TGTGCCAGCCGACAGGGGAGAGGTCAGCCCCAGCATTTT,CASRQGRGQPQHF
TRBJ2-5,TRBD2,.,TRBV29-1,TGCAGCGTTCCCGGGACTAGCGCCGAAGAGACCCAGTACTTC,CSVPGTSAEETQYF
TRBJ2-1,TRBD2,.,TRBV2,TGTGCCAGCAGTCCGGAGGCGGGAGGGCCCGATAATGAGCAGTTCTTC,CASSPEAGGPDNEQFF
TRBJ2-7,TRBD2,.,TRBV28,TGTGCCAGCAGTCTGACTAGCGGGAGGAGTAAGTCCTACGAGCAGTACTTC,CASSLTSGRSKSYEQYF
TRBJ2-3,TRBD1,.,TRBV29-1,TGCAGCGTGAGAGGACAGGCCAGTACGCAGTATTTT,CSVRGQASTQYF
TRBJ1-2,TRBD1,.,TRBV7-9,TGTGCCAGCAGCTTTGAATCTGGACAGGGCCATTCTAACTATGGCTACACCTTC,CASSFESGQGHSNYGYTF
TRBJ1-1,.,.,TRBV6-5,TGTGCCAGCAGTTATAAACAGAACACTGAAGCTTTCTTT,CASSYKQNTEAFF
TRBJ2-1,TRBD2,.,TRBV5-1,TGCGCCAGCAGCTTAACTAGCGGGAGCTCCTACAATGAGCAGTTCTTC,CASSLTSGSSYNEQFF
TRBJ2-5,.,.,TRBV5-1,TGCGCCAGCAAGGGGACAACTCAAGAGACCCAGTACTTC,CASKGTTQETQYF
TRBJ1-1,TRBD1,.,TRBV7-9,TGTGCCAGCAGATTTGATTTGGACAGGGTGGCTTTCTTT,CASRFDLDRVAFF
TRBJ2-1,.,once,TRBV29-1,TGCAGCGTTGTTCCTCAGGGCGGGACAGTTCTGAGGGAGCAGTTCTTC,CSVVPQGGTVLREQFF
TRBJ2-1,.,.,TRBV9,TGTGCCAGCAGCGTAGGGGGCGGACCCTACAATGAGCAGTTCTTC,CASSVGGGPYNEQFF
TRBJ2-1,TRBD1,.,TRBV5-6,TGTGCCAGCAGCTTCTGGGACAGGGACAACAATGAGCAGTTCTTC,CASSFWDRDNNEQFF
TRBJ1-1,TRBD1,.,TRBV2,TGTGCCAGCAGTGAATTCGACAGGGCAGGAGGAGCTTTCTTT,CASSEFDRAGGAFF
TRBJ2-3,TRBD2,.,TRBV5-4,TGTGCCAGCAGCTTGGACGGGACTAGCGGTTTCCGTCCAGATACGCAGTATTTT,CASSLDGTSGFRPDTQYF
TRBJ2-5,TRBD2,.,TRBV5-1,TGCGCCAGCAGCCCGACTAGCGGGACTGTAGAGACCCAGTACTTC,CASSPTSGTVETQYF
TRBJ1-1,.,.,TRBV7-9,TGTGCCAGCAGCTTAGACGGGCGGGGGCTAGAAGCTTTCTTT,CASSLDGRGLEAFF
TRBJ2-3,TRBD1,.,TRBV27,TGTGCCAGCAGTTTTTCGACAGGGGCAGATACGCAGTATTTT,CASSFSTGADTQYF
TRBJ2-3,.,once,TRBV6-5,TGTGCCAGCAGTTTAATGTCCACAGATACGCAGTATTTT,CASSLMSTDTQYF
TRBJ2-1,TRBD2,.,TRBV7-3,TGTGCCAGCAGCTCCACTAGCGGGAGGGGTAATGAGCAGTTCTTC,CASSSTSGRGNEQFF
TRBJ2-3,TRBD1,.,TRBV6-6,TGTGCCAGCAGTTACCCAATCGGACAGGGGGCAGATACGCAGTATTTT,CASSYPIGQGADTQYF
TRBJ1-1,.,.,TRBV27,TGTGCCAGCAGTTTAGGAGGGGTCACTGAAGCTTTCTTT,CASSLGGVTEAFF
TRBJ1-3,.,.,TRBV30,TGTGCCTGGAGTGTAAGGCAGGGCGTAGACACCATATATTTT,CAWSVRQGVDTIYF
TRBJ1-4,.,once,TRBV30,TGTGCCTGGAGTGCCGGGAGTAATGAAAAACTGTTTTTT,CAWSAGSNEKLFF
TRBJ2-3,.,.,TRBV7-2,TGTGCCAGCAGCTACCGGGATTTCACAGATACGCAGTATTTT,CASSYRDFTDTQYF
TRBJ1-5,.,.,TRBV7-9,TGTGCCAGCAGCTTAGCCGTTAGCAATCAGCCCCAGCATTTT,CASSLAVSNQPQHF
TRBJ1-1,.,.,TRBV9,TGTGCCAGCAGCATCGGTCGGACGGGACTGGAAGCTTTCTTT,CASSIGRTGLEAFF
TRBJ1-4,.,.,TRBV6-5,TGTGCCAGCAGTAGAAGCACAACTAATGAAAAACTGTTTTTT,CASSRSTTNEKLFF
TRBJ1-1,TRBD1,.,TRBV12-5,TGTGCTAGTGTAAAGGGGGCTGGAAACACTGAAGCTTTCTTT,CASVKGAGNTEAFF
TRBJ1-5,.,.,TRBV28,TGTGCCAGCAGTTTTTCGCGTTATAGCAATCAGCCCCAGCATTTT,CASSFSRYSNQPQHF
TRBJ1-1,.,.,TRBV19,TGTGCCAGTAGTAAATTGACGGGGAACACTGAAGCTTTCTTT,CASSKLTGNTEAFF
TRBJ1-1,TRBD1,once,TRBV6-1,TGTGCCAGCAGCTGGGGTTGGACAGGGTCGGCTGAAGCTTTCTTT,CASSWGWTGSAEAFF
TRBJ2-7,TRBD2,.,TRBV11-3,TGTGCCAGCAGCTCCTCTAGCGGAGGGGATCTCTACGAGCAGTACTTC,CASSSSSGGDLYEQYF
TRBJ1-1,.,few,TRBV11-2,TGTGCCAGCAGCTTAAACGCAGGGGCAGGTGAAACTGAAGCTTTCTTT,CASSLNAGAGETEAFF
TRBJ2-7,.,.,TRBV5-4,TGTGCCAGCAGCTTGGGCCTAACCTACGAGCAGTACTTC,CASSLGLTYEQYF
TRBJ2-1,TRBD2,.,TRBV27,TGTGCCAGCAGTTTTAAGACTAGCGGGATAAATGAGCAGTTCTTC,CASSFKTSGINEQFF
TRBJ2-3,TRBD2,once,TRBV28,TGTGCCACCTCTAGCGGGAGTTACACAGATACGCAGTATTTT,CATSSGSYTDTQYF
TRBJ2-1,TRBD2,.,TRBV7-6,TGTGCCAGCAGTTTAGCGGGAGACGGTGAGCAGTTCTTC,CASSLAGDGEQFF
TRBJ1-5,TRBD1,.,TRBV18,TGTGCCAGCTCACTAAATGAGGCTACAGGGGGCCATCAGCCCCAGCATTTT,CASSLNEATGGHQPQHF
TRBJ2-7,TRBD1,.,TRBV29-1,TGCAGCGTCTGGACAGGGGGCCCCCTCTACGAGCAGTACTTC,CSVWTGGPLYEQYF